Ten or more counts support the clone carrying this TCR beta chain. This sample was included in a study of regulatory T cells in long-lasting Graves disease. Germline CDR1 and CDR2: LGHNA and YSLEER. The CDR3 length is 15 residues. The V and J ends lost 0 bases and 8 bases respectively, with 11 bases between them. HTBI primers from iRepertoire and Arm-PCR of CDR3 regions yielded the TCR beta libraries. Using its own MiXCR run on the multiplex PCR reads, TCRdb lists one record per CDR3 protein. The sample lists around 400,000 distinct CDR3 sequences, around 15% occurring once. The time point here: newly diagnosed GD, antithyroid drugs for less than 3 months. Generation of the TCR library employed RNA extracted from PBMCs.

The TCR sequence derives from a female donor with Graves disease. The chain is built from TRBV4-3 and TRBJ1-6; unclear D gene. The sample was peripheral blood mononuclear cells (PBMCs), taken at new diagnosis, from a patient treated with antithyroid drugs. The CDR3 is CASSQDWRMDSPLHF. Here the CDR3 DNA reads TGCGCCAGCAGCCAAGATTGGCGAATGGATTCACCCCTCCACTTT.